Shown below are 27 T cell receptor beta chains from a single sample sequenced in a study of T cells in Graves' hyperthyroidism and ophthalmopathy. Amplification of TCR beta CDR3 regions was performed using RNA transcripts as template. TCR CDR3 underwent first-round RT-PCR with the HTBI primer set. TCRdb reprocessed the multiplex PCR reads with MiXCR, giving one entry per CDR3 protein. Of more than 500,000 distinct CDR3 sequences listed, over 35% are singletons. The source material was peripheral blood or thyroid tissue (not recorded which). The receptors were sampled from an adult woman with Graves' disease, either hyperthyroidism or ophthalmopathy (not recorded which).

With regard to this clonotype: The missing conserved phenylalanine or tryptophan at the end of this CDR3 makes a read error likely. The CDR3 DNA is TGCAGTGCTAGAGCGGGTATCCCCAACTCCTACGAGCAGTACCTC. Translation: CSARAGIPNSYEQYL. The rearrangement uses TRBV20-1 and TRBJ2-7, with D unclear. V was pared by 1 base and J by 0 bases, with 13 bases between. The CDR3 has 15 residues. CDR1 is DFQATT and CDR2 is SNEGSKA in the germline V gene (reference sequence).

The gene calls are TRBV29-1 and TRBJ1-2; D gene uncertain. Per the germline V gene, CDR1 is SQVTM and CDR2 is ANQGSEA. The CDR3 extends over 13 amino acids. Trimming took off 2 bases at V and 5 bases at J, with 12 bases between the two ends. Here the CDR3 reads CSVEYVQLYGYTF. DNA for the CDR3: TGCAGCGTTGAATATGTACAGTTGTATGGCTACACCTTC.

This clonotype was found once. V gene TRBV7-8 combines with J gene TRBJ2-5; D may be TRBD2 (6 bases). V lost 1 base to trimming and J lost 1 base, with 13 bases between them. CDR1 is SGHVS, CDR2 FQNEAQ, per germline. The CDR3 sequence is 16 residues long. CDR3 sequence reads: CASSLGPLGGQETQYF. In DNA form, the CDR3 reads TGTGCCAGCAGCTTAGGTCCATTGGGAGGCCAAGAGACCCAGTACTTC.

V usage is TRBV7-2 and J usage is TRBJ2-2; D is uncertain. The CDR3 contains 13 residues. Trimming removed 7 bases at V and 6 bases at J, with 12 bases between. Germline V gene lookup returns CDR1 SGHTA and CDR2 FQGNSA. For the CDR3, the DNA is TGTGCCAGCAACCCTGGTTTTCCCGGGGAGCTGTTTTTT. The encoded protein is CASNPGFPGELFF.

The V gene is TRBV20-1, the J gene TRBJ2-7; perhaps TRBD2 as D (5 bases). The V and J ends lost 3 bases and 0 bases respectively, with 9 bases between them. The length of the CDR3 is 13 residues. CDR1 is DFQATT, CDR2 SNEGSKA, per germline (reference sequence). The CDR3 loop reads CSASPGDSYEQYF. The CDR3 region has the DNA TGCAGTGCTAGCCCCGGGGACTCCTACGAGCAGTACTTC.

Ten or more counts support this clonotype. This chain connects TRBV5-5 to TRBJ2-5, with D unresolved. Trimming removed 5 bases at V and 0 bases at J, with 11 bases between. From germline, CDR1 is SGHKS and CDR2 YYEKEE (reference sequence). This CDR3 comprises 14 residues. The CDR3 loop reads CASSGGGNQETQYF. The CDR3 DNA sequence: TGTGCCAGCAGTGGCGGTGGCAACCAAGAGACCCAGTACTTC. Using reference TRBV5-5 and TRBJ2-5 for the parts outside the CDR3, the full variable domain is DAGVTQSPTHLIKTRGQQVTLRCSPISGHKSVSWYQQVLGQGPQFIFQYYEKEERGRGNFPDRFSARQFPNYSSELNVNALLLGDSALYLCASSGGGNQETQYFGPGTRLLVL.

This clonotype was found many times. The chain combines TRBV29-1 with TRBJ1-1; 9 nucleotides line up with TRBD1. Losses at the gene ends were 8 bases for V and 6 bases for J; bases not matched to a gene: 4. There are 11 residues in the CDR3. Per germline, CDR1 SQVTM and CDR2 ANQGSEA. The CDR3 protein is CSSGQGAEAFF. The CDR3 coding sequence is TGCAGCTCGGGACAGGGCGCTGAAGCTTTCTTT.

This clonotype was detected only a few times. The CDR3: CAISATSSGYEQYF. In nucleotides, the CDR3 is TGTGCCATCAGTGCGACAAGTTCGGGCTACGAGCAGTACTTC. The chain has TRBV10-3 and TRBJ2-7; D uncertain. CDR1 ENHRY and CDR2 SYGVKD come from the germline V gene. With 4 bases removed from V and 3 bases from J, the gap between germline ends came to 13 bases. This CDR3 spans 14 amino acids.

A few counts support this clonotype. The chain is built from TRBV7-2 and TRBJ1-2, with 10 bases lining up with TRBD1. The germline V gene has CDR1 SGHTA and CDR2 FQGNSA. The CDR3 contains 14 residues. V trimming: 4 bases; J trimming: 14 bases; junction bases outside the gene matches: 13. The CDR3 DNA is TGTGCCAGCAGCTCCCGGGACAGGGGCCGCCGTAAGACCTTC. Encoded protein: CASSSRDRGRRKTF.

The rearrangement joins TRBV7-9 to TRBJ2-7, with TRBD2 identical over 16 bases. The length of the CDR3 is 20 residues. Trimming at V came to 2 bases and at J to 7 bases, leaving 17 bases not matched to a gene. CDR1 is SEHNR, CDR2 FQNEAQ, per germline (reference sequence). CDR3 loop: CASSLPLQGGTSGRAVEQYF. The CDR3 coding sequence is TGTGCCAGCAGCTTACCCCTACAGGGAGGGACTAGCGGGAGGGCCGTTGAGCAGTACTTC.

The chain recombines TRBV9 with TRBJ2-5, with TRBD2 identical over 11 bases. Germline values: CDR1 SGDLS, CDR2 YYNGEE. The CDR3 length is 16 residues. Trimming took 4 bases from V and 5 from J; bases not matched to a gene: 10. CDR3 in DNA: TGTGCCAGCAGCCCGCTCCTTAGCGGGGGGGATGAGACCCAGTACTTC. This codes for CASSPLLSGGDETQYF. The variable domain in full, completed from reference TRBV9 and TRBJ2-5, reads DSGVTQTPKHLITATGQRVTLRCSPRSGDLSVYWYQQSLDQGLQFLIQYYNGEERAKGNILERFSAQQFPDLHSELNLSSLELGDSALYFCASSPLLSGGDETQYFGPGTRLLVL.

This clonotype appeared a few times. Being one base from a much bigger clone, this may be a read error. The rearrangement links TRBV10-3 to TRBJ1-1; D remains ambiguous. V was trimmed by 4 bases and J by 2 bases, leaving 8 bases between them. Germline CDR1 reads ENHRY; CDR2 reads SYGVKD. This CDR3 region has 13 residues. The chain's CDR3 is CAISAVINTEAFF. The DNA for the CDR3 is TGTGCCATCAGTGCAGTTATAAACACTGAAGCTTTCTTT.

In its sample, this clonotype was seen many times. The chain combines TRBV12-3 or TRBV12-4 with TRBJ2-7, with TRBD2 as a possible D gene (6 bases). The CDR3 runs 15 residues. V was trimmed by 6 bases and J by 2 bases, leaving 17 bases between them. The CDR3 sequence: CASSQQEGAAYEQYF. CDR3 nucleotides: TGTGCCAGCAGCCAACAGGAGGGAGCTGCCTACGAGCAGTACTTC.

V gene TRBV5-5 combines with J gene TRBJ2-5; 10 nucleotides agree with TRBD2. J gave up 5 bases and V 4 bases, and 14 bases lay outside the gene matches. Germline V lookup: CDR1 SGHKS, CDR2 YYEKEE (reference sequence). This CDR3 is built from 17 residues. CDR3 residues: CASSLGSSGRRTETQYF. The CDR3, as DNA: TGTGCCAGCAGCCTCGGGAGTAGCGGGAGGCGTACGGAGACCCAGTACTTC.

This sequence joins TRBV7-3 and TRBJ1-4, with D tentatively TRBD1 (5 bases). The V and J ends lost 2 bases and 7 bases respectively, with 14 bases between them. Looked up from germline, CDR1 is SGHTA and CDR2 is FQGTGA. This CDR3 contains 15 residues. Here the CDR3 DNA reads TGTGCCAGCAGCTTAGGGGGACGGAGCCCTGAAAAACTGTTTTTT. Amino acid sequence: CASSLGGRSPEKLFF.

This clonotype was recorded at least ten times. The CDR3 DNA sequence: TGTGCCAGCAGCCCGAGACAGGGGAAGAATGAAAAACTGTTTTTT. Translating gives CASSPRQGKNEKLFF. The chain joins TRBV7-6 to TRBJ1-4, with 8 positions matching TRBD1. Per germline, CDR1 SGHVS and CDR2 FNYEAQ. The V segment lost 5 bases and the J segment 5 bases; nucleotides outside the gene matches: 7. This CDR3 is built from 15 residues.

The chain is built from TRBV7-8 and TRBJ1-1; the D is unclear. V was shortened by 6 bases and J by 3 bases, with 8 bases between the two germline ends. The CDR3 spans 12 residues. Germline loops: CDR1 SGHVS, CDR2 FQNEAQ. CDR3 in DNA: TGTGCCAGCAGGGACGGGGACACTGAAGCTTTCTTT. It codes for CASRDGDTEAFF.

This chain uses TRBV20-1 with TRBJ1-2, with 9 bases that match TRBD1. The CDR3 extends over 12 amino acids. With 8 bases clipped from V and 8 bases from J, the junction kept 9 bases outside the gene matches. In germline, CDR1 is DFQATT, CDR2 SNEGSKA (reference sequence). The CDR3 protein is CSLNRGRSGYTF. CDR3 nucleotides: TGCAGTCTTAACAGGGGGCGTTCGGGCTACACCTTC.

There are a few counts of this clonotype. The genes are TRBV9 and TRBJ1-2; D ambiguous. The V and J ends lost 3 bases and 6 bases respectively, with 9 bases between them. CDR3 size: 12 residues. Germline-derived CDR1 and CDR2 are SGDLS and YYNGEE. CDR3 sequence: CASSAGIHGYTF. The CDR3 DNA sequence: TGTGCCAGCAGCGCGGGGATCCATGGCTACACCTTC.

The rearrangement joins TRBV29-1 to TRBJ1-2; 7 nucleotides align to TRBD1. This CDR3 is built from 12 residues. From germline, CDR1 is SQVTM and CDR2 ANQGSEA. Trimming cost V 4 bases and J 6 bases; bases outside gene matches: 5. The CDR3 nucleotides are TGCAGCGTTGTTAGGGGGCCCAATGGCTACACCTTC. Translated: CSVVRGPNGYTF.

Only a few counts were recorded for this clonotype. This sequence joins TRBV24-1 and TRBJ1-1; 9 bases align to TRBD1. Germline V gene sequence: CDR1 KGHDR, CDR2 SFDVKD. CDR3 size: 16 residues. With V trimmed by 5 bases and J by 5 bases, 11 bases remained unmatched. The CDR3 region is CATSGTRTGVTTEAFF. The CDR3, as DNA: TGTGCCACCAGTGGGACCCGGACAGGGGTGACAACTGAAGCTTTCTTT.

The V call is TRBV28, the J call TRBJ1-2; 7 positions agree with TRBD1. The CDR3 runs 14 residues. The junction had 4 bases not matched to a gene; V was cut back by 6 bases and J by 0 bases. The germline V gene has CDR1 MDHEN and CDR2 SYDVKM. CDR3 sequence: CASSAGGPNYGYTF. In nucleotides, the CDR3 is TGTGCCAGCAGCGCAGGGGGGCCTAACTATGGCTACACCTTC.

The gene calls are TRBV7-9 and TRBJ2-2; 8 bases match TRBD2. Per the germline V gene, CDR1 is SEHNR and CDR2 is FQNEAQ (reference sequence). The CDR3 length is 15 residues. Losses at the gene ends were 6 bases for V and 3 bases for J; bases not matched to a gene: 6. CDR3 sequence: CASSPGTRDTGELFF. As DNA, the CDR3 is TGTGCCAGCAGTCCCGGGACTAGAGACACCGGGGAGCTGTTTTTT.

This clonotype was seen a single time. The V call is TRBV7-6, the J call TRBJ2-5; TRBD2 might be the D (5 bases). The CDR3 has 17 residues. Germline V CDR1 and CDR2: SGHVS, FNYEAQ. The germline V and J ends were trimmed by 2 bases and 3 bases, with 19 bases remaining between them. This CDR3 is CASSLPTLVLSKETQYF. The CDR3 nucleotides read TGTGCCAGCAGCTTACCCACACTAGTCTTAAGCAAAGAGACCCAGTACTTC.

This clonotype came up many times. The CDR3 reads CASSVGQGDEQYF. Here the CDR3 DNA reads TGTGCCAGCAGCGTAGGGCAGGGGGACGAGCAGTACTTC. The chain carries TRBV9 and TRBJ2-7; 7 positions agree with TRBD1. CDR1 and CDR2 (germline): SGDLS, YYNGEE. There are 13 residues in the CDR3. Trimming at V came to 0 bases and at J to 5 bases, leaving 2 bases not matched to a gene.

The chain carries TRBV7-9 and TRBJ2-7; 8 bases are a match to TRBD2. The germline V gene encodes CDR1 SEHNR and CDR2 FQNEAQ (reference sequence). V was clipped by 3 bases and J by 6 bases; unmatched bases: 1. This CDR3 spans 12 amino acids. The CDR3 loop is CASSFGTSEQYF. DNA for the CDR3: TGTGCCAGCAGCTTTGGGACTAGCGAGCAGTACTTC.

Many counts were recorded for this clonotype. The chain joins TRBV15 to TRBJ1-2; 8 bases map to TRBD1. Losses at the gene ends were 4 bases for V and 3 bases for J; bases not matched to a gene: 10. Germline CDR1 is LNHNV and CDR2 is YYDKDF (reference sequence). The CDR3 is 16 amino acids. Here the CDR3 DNA reads TGTGCCACCAGCACTCCGAGACAGGGGATCTACTATGGCTACACCTTC. This gives the protein CATSTPRQGIYYGYTF. The whole variable domain, remainder taken from reference TRBV15 and TRBJ1-2, is DAMVIQNPRYQVTQFGKPVTLSCSQTLNHNVMYWYQQKSSQAPKLLFHYYDKDFNNEADTPDNFQSRRPNTSFCFLDIRSPGLGDTAMYLCATSTPRQGIYYGYTFGSGTRLTVV.